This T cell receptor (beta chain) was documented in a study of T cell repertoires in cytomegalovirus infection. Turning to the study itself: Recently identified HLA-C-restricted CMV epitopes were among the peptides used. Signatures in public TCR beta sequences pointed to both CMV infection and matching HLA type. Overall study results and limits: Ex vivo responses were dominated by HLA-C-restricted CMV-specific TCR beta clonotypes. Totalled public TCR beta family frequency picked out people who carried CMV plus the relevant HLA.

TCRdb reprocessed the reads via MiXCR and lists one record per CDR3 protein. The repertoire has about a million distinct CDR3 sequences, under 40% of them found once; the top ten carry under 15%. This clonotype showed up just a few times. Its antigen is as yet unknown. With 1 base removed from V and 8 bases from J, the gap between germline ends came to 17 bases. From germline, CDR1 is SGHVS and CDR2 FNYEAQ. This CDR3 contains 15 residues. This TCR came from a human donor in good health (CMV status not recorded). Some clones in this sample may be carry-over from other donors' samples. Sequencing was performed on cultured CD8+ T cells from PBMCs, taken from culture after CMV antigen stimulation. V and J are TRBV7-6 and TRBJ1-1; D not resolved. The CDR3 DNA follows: TGTGCCAGCAGCTTAGTCGGGCCCCCCGCGATCGAAGCTTTCTTT. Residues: CASSLVGPPAIEAFF.